This is a list of T cell receptor beta chains from one sample in a study of blood T cell repertoires in COVID-19. Produced via immunoSEQ multiplex PCR; TCRdb's table is partial and in-frame only. The table records a few hundred thousand clones, around 85% of them present only once. Material for sequencing was PBMCs or T cells enriched from blood (not recorded which). These receptors originate from a middle-aged woman with acute COVID-19. Both conserved end residues are part of each CDR3. Fields, in order: V gene, J gene, clone size, D gene, CDR3 DNA, CDR3 protein. D genes are given only for firm matches. Rows may omit the clone size; those that give it use once, few, many or a size class.

v_call: TRBV6-2/TRBV6-3; j_call: TRBJ1-6; clone_size: -; d_call: -; cdr3_nt: TGTGCCAGCAGTTCAACAGGGATCGGGAATTCACCCCTCCACTTT; cdr3_aa: CASSSTGIGNSPLHF
v_call: TRBV5-1; j_call: TRBJ2-7; clone_size: few; d_call: -; cdr3_nt: TGCGCCAGCAGCTTGGAAGCGGCAAACTCCTACGAGCAGTACTTC; cdr3_aa: CASSLEAANSYEQYF
v_call: TRBV12-3/TRBV12-4; j_call: TRBJ1-2; clone_size: once; d_call: TRBD1; cdr3_nt: TGTGCCAGCAGTGTTCGGGACAGGGCGTATACCTTC; cdr3_aa: CASSVRDRAYTF
v_call: TRBV5-1; j_call: TRBJ2-2; clone_size: -; d_call: -; cdr3_nt: TGCGCCAGCAGCTTCTTACGCAGACAGGACGGTCCCGGGGAGCTGTTTTTT; cdr3_aa: CASSFLRRQDGPGELFF
v_call: TRBV5-1; j_call: TRBJ2-5; clone_size: -; d_call: TRBD1; cdr3_nt: TGCGCCAGCAGCTTAAGGACAGGGGGGCAAGAGACCCAGTACTTC; cdr3_aa: CASSLRTGGQETQYF
v_call: TRBV3-1/TRBV3-2; j_call: TRBJ2-1; clone_size: -; d_call: -; cdr3_nt: TGTGCCAGCAGCCAACCTCCGGTTAGGGGCCACCCAAACAATGAGCAGTTCTTC; cdr3_aa: CASSQPPVRGHPNNEQFF
v_call: TRBV7-2; j_call: TRBJ1-2; clone_size: -; d_call: TRBD1; cdr3_nt: TGTGCCAGCAGCTTCACCGGGACAGGCCCAGGAAGAGTGAACTATGGCTACACCTTC; cdr3_aa: CASSFTGTGPGRVNYGYTF
v_call: TRBV5-1; j_call: TRBJ2-1; clone_size: -; d_call: TRBD1; cdr3_nt: TGCGCCAGCCGAGGACAGGGGGCAAGCAATGAGCAGTTCTTC; cdr3_aa: CASRGQGASNEQFF
v_call: TRBV28; j_call: TRBJ2-5; clone_size: -; d_call: TRBD2; cdr3_nt: TGTGCCAGCAGCCTGACTAGCGGGAGGGCCTTGGAAGAGACCCAGTACTTC; cdr3_aa: CASSLTSGRALEETQYF
v_call: TRBV5-1; j_call: TRBJ2-5; clone_size: -; d_call: TRBD1; cdr3_nt: TGCGCCAGCAGGCTGTGGACAGGGGTAGAGACCCAGTACTTC; cdr3_aa: CASRLWTGVETQYF
v_call: TRBV5-6; j_call: TRBJ2-6; clone_size: -; d_call: -; cdr3_nt: TGTGCCAGCAGCTTGGGGCTGGTTGGGGCCAACGTCCTGACTTTC; cdr3_aa: CASSLGLVGANVLTF
v_call: TRBV4-1; j_call: TRBJ2-7; clone_size: -; d_call: -; cdr3_nt: TGCGCCAGCAGCCCCGGGGGTGACAGATTCTACGAGCAGTACTTC; cdr3_aa: CASSPGGDRFYEQYF
v_call: TRBV4-1; j_call: TRBJ2-2; clone_size: -; d_call: TRBD2; cdr3_nt: TGCGCCAGCAGCCAAGAAGGGACTAGAGCCGGGGAGCTGTTTTTT; cdr3_aa: CASSQEGTRAGELFF
v_call: TRBV7-8; j_call: TRBJ2-7; clone_size: once; d_call: -; cdr3_nt: TGTGCCAGCAGCTCTGGAGTATCCTACGAGCAGTACTTC; cdr3_aa: CASSSGVSYEQYF
v_call: TRBV30; j_call: TRBJ1-5; clone_size: -; d_call: -; cdr3_nt: TGTGCCTGGAGTGTACTGCCAGGTGGGTCCCAGCATTTT; cdr3_aa: CAWSVLPGGSQHF
v_call: TRBV28; j_call: TRBJ1-2; clone_size: -; d_call: -; cdr3_nt: TGTGCCAGCAGAATGGGGGGAAACTATGGCTACACCTTC; cdr3_aa: CASRMGGNYGYTF
v_call: TRBV19; j_call: TRBJ1-6; clone_size: -; d_call: -; cdr3_nt: TGTGCCAGTACGAAGAGGGCAGGGGATTCACCCCTCCACTTT; cdr3_aa: CASTKRAGDSPLHF
v_call: TRBV28; j_call: TRBJ2-5; clone_size: -; d_call: -; cdr3_nt: TGTGCCAGCAGTTTCACGTGGACAGCTTTGGGCCAAGAGACCCAGTACTTC; cdr3_aa: CASSFTWTALGQETQYF
v_call: TRBV6-1; j_call: TRBJ1-1; clone_size: -; d_call: TRBD1; cdr3_nt: TGTGCCAGCAGTGGACTCCGGGACAGGGGGCGCTGGACTGAAGCTTTCTTT; cdr3_aa: CASSGLRDRGRWTEAFF
v_call: TRBV6-6; j_call: TRBJ2-7; clone_size: -; d_call: TRBD2; cdr3_nt: TGTGCCAGCCGAACTAGCGGATTTTACGAGCAGTACTTC; cdr3_aa: CASRTSGFYEQYF
v_call: TRBV20-1; j_call: TRBJ1-6; clone_size: -; d_call: -; cdr3_nt: TGCAGTGCTAGTATCGGGAATTCACCCCTCCACTTT; cdr3_aa: CSASIGNSPLHF
v_call: TRBV27; j_call: TRBJ2-3; clone_size: -; d_call: -; cdr3_nt: TGTGCCAGCAGTTTAAAGGGGCCTGGCGGAGGGAGGTCGGATACGCAGTATTTT; cdr3_aa: CASSLKGPGGGRSDTQYF
v_call: TRBV5-1; j_call: TRBJ2-3; clone_size: -; d_call: -; cdr3_nt: TGCGCCAGCAGCTCCTACCCAAGCACTACAGATACGCAGTATTTT; cdr3_aa: CASSSYPSTTDTQYF
v_call: TRBV7-6; j_call: TRBJ2-5; clone_size: many; d_call: -; cdr3_nt: TGTGCCAGCAGCTTAGGTACGGGGATAGAGACCCAGTACTTC; cdr3_aa: CASSLGTGIETQYF
v_call: TRBV7-8; j_call: TRBJ2-1; clone_size: few; d_call: -; cdr3_nt: TGTGCCAGCAGCTTGGCCCGCGGGTTTGGGGTAGGTGAGCAGTTCTTC; cdr3_aa: CASSLARGFGVGEQFF
v_call: TRBV19; j_call: TRBJ1-3; clone_size: -; d_call: -; cdr3_nt: TGTGCCAGTAGTATGGCCGGCAGGTCTCCTTCCTCTGGAAACACCATATATTTT; cdr3_aa: CASSMAGRSPSSGNTIYF
v_call: TRBV6-5; j_call: TRBJ1-2; clone_size: once; d_call: -; cdr3_nt: TGTGCCAGCAGTTCGAGGACAGATATGACCTATGGCTACACCTTC; cdr3_aa: CASSSRTDMTYGYTF
v_call: TRBV27; j_call: TRBJ2-7; clone_size: few; d_call: TRBD2; cdr3_nt: TGTGCCAGCAGTTTAGCCGGGACTACCTACGAGCAGTACTTC; cdr3_aa: CASSLAGTTYEQYF
v_call: TRBV11-2; j_call: TRBJ2-2; clone_size: -; d_call: -; cdr3_nt: TGTGCCAGCAGCTCCCCCGTTTTAGCCGGGGAGCTGTTTTTT; cdr3_aa: CASSSPVLAGELFF
v_call: TRBV2; j_call: TRBJ2-3; clone_size: -; d_call: -; cdr3_nt: TGTGCCCTTGGGGAGCAGCGGAGGACAGATACGCAGTATTTT; cdr3_aa: CALGEQRRTDTQYF
v_call: TRBV28; j_call: TRBJ1-2; clone_size: -; d_call: -; cdr3_nt: TGTGCCAGCAGTTACTACAGGAATGGCTACACCTTC; cdr3_aa: CASSYYRNGYTF
v_call: TRBV5-8; j_call: TRBJ1-2; clone_size: -; d_call: -; cdr3_nt: TGTGCCAGCAGCTTGGGGACGGGGGAGGACACCTTC; cdr3_aa: CASSLGTGEDTF
v_call: TRBV7-9; j_call: TRBJ2-3; clone_size: once; d_call: TRBD2; cdr3_nt: TGTGCCAGCAGCTTCCAAGTAGCGGGAGTTTCAGATACGCAGTATTTT; cdr3_aa: CASSFQVAGVSDTQYF
v_call: TRBV19; j_call: TRBJ2-7; clone_size: once; d_call: -; cdr3_nt: TGTGCCAGTAGTATGGGCAGTGGGCCCTACGAGCAGTACTTC; cdr3_aa: CASSMGSGPYEQYF
v_call: TRBV2; j_call: TRBJ1-1; clone_size: -; d_call: -; cdr3_nt: TGTGCCAGCACTTCCAGCGGTGGGAACACTGAAGCTTTCTTT; cdr3_aa: CASTSSGGNTEAFF
v_call: TRBV28; j_call: TRBJ2-7; clone_size: -; d_call: -; cdr3_nt: TGTGCCAGCAGTTTCCGGTCCAAGACCTACGAGCAGTACTTC; cdr3_aa: CASSFRSKTYEQYF
v_call: TRBV10-2; j_call: TRBJ1-2; clone_size: -; d_call: -; cdr3_nt: TGCGCCAGCAGTGAGTCGGGCCCTTATGGCTACACCTTC; cdr3_aa: CASSESGPYGYTF
v_call: TRBV19; j_call: TRBJ2-3; clone_size: -; d_call: TRBD2; cdr3_nt: TGTGCCAGTAGTATTTCCTCACTAGCGGGAGGCTGGGATACGCAGTATTTT; cdr3_aa: CASSISSLAGGWDTQYF
v_call: TRBV6-1; j_call: TRBJ2-1; clone_size: -; d_call: -; cdr3_nt: TGTGCCAGCAGTGTTAGGACAGCCGACTCCTACAATGAGCAGTTCTTC; cdr3_aa: CASSVRTADSYNEQFF
v_call: TRBV10-3; j_call: TRBJ2-7; clone_size: -; d_call: -; cdr3_nt: TGTGCCATCAGTGAGAGTTACGGGAATCTCTACGAGCAGTACTTC; cdr3_aa: CAISESYGNLYEQYF
v_call: TRBV7-8; j_call: TRBJ2-1; clone_size: -; d_call: TRBD2; cdr3_nt: TGTGCCAGCAGTTCCGCCGGCGGGAGAAAGTTCAATGAGCAGTTCTTC; cdr3_aa: CASSSAGGRKFNEQFF
v_call: TRBV5-6; j_call: TRBJ2-2; clone_size: -; d_call: TRBD2; cdr3_nt: TGTGCCAGCAGCTTGTGGCGGGAGGGCCGGTTCGGGGAGCTGTTTTTT; cdr3_aa: CASSLWREGRFGELFF
v_call: TRBV29-1; j_call: TRBJ2-2; clone_size: few; d_call: TRBD1; cdr3_nt: TGCAGCGTTCACCCGGGGGACAGGGCGAACACCGGGGAGCTGTTTTTT; cdr3_aa: CSVHPGDRANTGELFF
v_call: TRBV6-4; j_call: TRBJ2-1; clone_size: -; d_call: TRBD2; cdr3_nt: TGTGCCAGCTCTGAGGGGACTACCAATGAGCAGTTCTTC; cdr3_aa: CASSEGTTNEQFF
v_call: TRBV9; j_call: TRBJ2-7; clone_size: -; d_call: -; cdr3_nt: TGTGCCAGCAGCGGGTCAGGGGCCGCTTGGGGCGACGAGCAGTACTTC; cdr3_aa: CASSGSGAAWGDEQYF
v_call: TRBV19; j_call: TRBJ2-2; clone_size: -; d_call: TRBD1; cdr3_nt: TGTGCCAGTAGTAAAACGGGACAGGGGGTACCTAGGACCGGGGAGCTGTTTTTT; cdr3_aa: CASSKTGQGVPRTGELFF
v_call: TRBV7-8; j_call: TRBJ2-7; clone_size: few; d_call: -; cdr3_nt: TGTGCCAGCAGCTTATTAACCAGCTACGAGCAGTACTTC; cdr3_aa: CASSLLTSYEQYF
v_call: TRBV29-1; j_call: TRBJ1-2; clone_size: -; d_call: TRBD1; cdr3_nt: TGCAGCGTTCGGACAGGGGGGGGTGGCTACACCTTC; cdr3_aa: CSVRTGGGGYTF